The rows below give T cell receptor beta chains drawn from one sample of a study of early T cells in non-severe SARS-CoV-2 infection. Each CDR3 protein gets one entry after TCRdb re-called the 5' RACE reads with MiXCR. Found here are under 85,000 distinct CDR3 sequences, about an eighth of them singletons; the top ten hold 5% to 7%. This specimen was whole blood, taken at baseline. These receptors all stem from an adult who was a healthcare worker with PCR-confirmed SARS-CoV-2 infection or an uninfected control (not recorded which). The CDR3 runs from the conserved cysteine through the conserved F or W. Each record gives: clone size, V gene, D gene, J gene, CDR3 protein, CDR3 DNA. D genes are given only for firm matches. Where a row states a size, it is once, few, many or the class of an expanded clone; other rows omit it.

clone size: .; V gene: TRBV20-1; D gene: .; J gene: TRBJ2-1; CDR3 protein: CSARRGANHEQFF; CDR3 DNA: TGCAGTGCTAGACGGGGGGCGAACCACGAGCAGTTCTTC
clone size: .; V gene: TRBV10-3; D gene: .; J gene: TRBJ2-7; CDR3 protein: CAISEGRVNEQYF; CDR3 DNA: TGTGCCATCAGTGAGGGCAGGGTAAACGAGCAGTACTTC
clone size: .; V gene: TRBV10-3; D gene: TRBD2; J gene: TRBJ2-2; CDR3 protein: CAIRLGDSGVNTGELFF; CDR3 DNA: TGTGCCATCAGGCTCGGTGATAGCGGGGTTAACACCGGGGAGCTGTTTTTT
clone size: .; V gene: TRBV27; D gene: TRBD1; J gene: TRBJ2-1; CDR3 protein: CASSRGQSSYNEQFF; CDR3 DNA: TGTGCCAGCAGCCGGGGACAGTCCTCCTACAATGAGCAGTTCTTC
clone size: many; V gene: TRBV5-5; D gene: TRBD1; J gene: TRBJ1-1; CDR3 protein: CASSFYYGQGTEAFF; CDR3 DNA: TGTGCCAGCAGCTTTTATTATGGACAGGGAACTGAAGCTTTCTTT
clone size: many; V gene: TRBV6-1; D gene: TRBD2; J gene: TRBJ2-1; CDR3 protein: CASRIAGNEQFF; CDR3 DNA: TGTGCCAGCAGAATAGCGGGGAATGAGCAGTTCTTC
clone size: few; V gene: TRBV19; D gene: .; J gene: TRBJ1-5; CDR3 protein: CASTFTGRGDQPQHF; CDR3 DNA: TGTGCCAGTACTTTTACAGGGCGTGGGGATCAGCCCCAGCATTTT
clone size: many; V gene: TRBV21-1; D gene: .; J gene: TRBJ1-2; CDR3 protein: CARPPRLAHQGAYGYTF; CDR3 DNA: TGTGCCAGACCACCAAGATTGGCACACCAGGGGGCGTATGGCTACACCTTC
clone size: .; V gene: TRBV18; D gene: .; J gene: TRBJ1-2; CDR3 protein: CASSMEEEAGYTF; CDR3 DNA: TGTGCCAGCTCGATGGAGGAGGAGGCTGGCTACACCTTC
clone size: .; V gene: TRBV7-9; D gene: .; J gene: TRBJ1-1; CDR3 protein: CASSLPHTEAFF; CDR3 DNA: TGTGCCAGCAGCTTGCCCCACACTGAAGCTTTCTTT
clone size: .; V gene: TRBV3-2; D gene: .; J gene: TRBJ2-1; CDR3 protein: CASSQIWGLVHCEQFF; CDR3 DNA: TGTGCCAGCAGCCAGATCTGGGGACTAGTTCATTGCGAGCAGTTCTTC